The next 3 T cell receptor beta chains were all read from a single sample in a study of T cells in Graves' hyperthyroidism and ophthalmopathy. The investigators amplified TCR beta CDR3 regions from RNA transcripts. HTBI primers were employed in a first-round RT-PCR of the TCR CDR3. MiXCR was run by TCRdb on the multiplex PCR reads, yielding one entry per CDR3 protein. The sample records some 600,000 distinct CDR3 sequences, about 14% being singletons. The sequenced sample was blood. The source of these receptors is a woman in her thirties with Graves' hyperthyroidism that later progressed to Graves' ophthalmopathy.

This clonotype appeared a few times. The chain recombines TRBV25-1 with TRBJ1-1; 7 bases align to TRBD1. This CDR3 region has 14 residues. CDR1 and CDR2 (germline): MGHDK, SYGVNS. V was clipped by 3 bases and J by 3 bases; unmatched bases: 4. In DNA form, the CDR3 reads TGTGCCAGCAGTGATCAAGGACAGGACACTGAAGCTTTCTTT. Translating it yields CASSDQGQDTEAFF.

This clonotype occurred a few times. CDR3 sequence reads: CASSSLAGGDYNEQFF. DNA for the CDR3: TGCGCCAGCAGCTCACTAGCGGGAGGGGACTACAATGAGCAGTTCTTC. The J gene is TRBJ2-1, the V gene TRBV5-1; 13 bases fit TRBD2. The junction had 3 bases not matched to a gene; V was cut back by 3 bases and J by 3 bases. The CDR3 spans 16 residues. Germline assignment: CDR1 SGHRS and CDR2 YFSETQ.

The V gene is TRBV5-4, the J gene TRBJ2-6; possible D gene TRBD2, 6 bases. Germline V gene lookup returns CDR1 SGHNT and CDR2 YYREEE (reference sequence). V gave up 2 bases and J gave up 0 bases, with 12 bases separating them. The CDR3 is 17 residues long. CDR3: CASSFGTSPSGANVLTF. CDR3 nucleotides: TGTGCCAGCAGCTTCGGGACTTCCCCCTCTGGGGCCAACGTCCTGACTTTC. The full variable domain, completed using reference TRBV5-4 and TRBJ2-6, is ETGVTQSPTHLIKTRGQQVTLRCSSQSGHNTVSWYQQALGQGPQFIFQYYREEENGRGNFPPRFSGLQFPNYSSELNVNALELDDSALYLCASSFGTSPSGANVLTFGAGSRLTVL.